The source of this TCR beta chain is a study of shared clonotypes between healthy human individuals. General study results and limits: Non-shared clonotypes had lower generation probabilities than those shared by all four donors.

This CDR3 is built from 15 residues. Germline CDR1 SGHDT, CDR2 YYEEEE. Unmatched junction bases numbered 6, after V lost 0 bases and J lost 3 bases. Positive CCR7 selection of CD45RO-negative cells yielded the naive CD8 cells, and terminally differentiated effector memory CD45RA+ cells were excluded. There were only Caucasian adults among the donors, and all lived in Nashville, Tennessee. Points on this clone: The target antigen is unknown.

Some clones are missing from TCRdb's copy, which holds only in-frame ones; the method was immunoSEQ multiplex PCR. The data show about 580,000 clones, 98% seen once. The gene calls are TRBV5-6 and TRBJ2-7; 7 bases map to TRBD1. The sequence derives from a man aged 25 to 45 in good health. The sequenced sample consisted of naive CD8+ T cells sorted from blood. CDR3 residues: CASSLGQGIDYEQYF. In nucleotides, the CDR3 is TGTGCCAGCAGCTTGGGACAGGGCATCGACTACGAGCAGTACTTC. The whole variable domain, filled in from reference TRBV5-6 and TRBJ2-7, reads DAGVTQSPTHLIKTRGQQVTLRCSPKSGHDTVSWYQQALGQGPQFIFQYYEEEERQRGNFPDRFSGHQFPNYSSELNVNALLLGDSALYLCASSLGQGIDYEQYFGPGTRLTVT.